Below, 20 T cell receptor beta chains from the same sample are listed, as sequenced in a study of T cells in Graves' hyperthyroidism and ophthalmopathy. From RNA transcripts, TCR beta CDR3 regions were amplified. The HTBI primer set was used in a first-round RT-PCR of the TCR CDR3. TCRdb re-called the multiplex PCR reads with MiXCR, one entry per CDR3 protein. In the table there are hundreds of thousands of distinct CDR3 sequences, more than 14% of which are singletons. Specimen: blood. Receptors originate from a woman between 45 and 60 years old with Graves' ophthalmopathy.

Ten or more counts support this clonotype. The chain links TRBV15 to TRBJ2-3; D unclear. Germline V gene sequence: CDR1 LNHNV, CDR2 YYDKDF (reference sequence). This CDR3 spans 14 amino acids. Between the trimmed V and J ends, which lost 5 bases and 7 bases, there was a span of 16 bases. CDR3 coding DNA: TGTGCCACCAGCCCTCCAGGAAGCGCGAATACGCAGTATTTT. Translation: CATSPPGSANTQYF. The full variable domain, completed using reference TRBV15 and TRBJ2-3, is DAMVIQNPRYQVTQFGKPVTLSCSQTLNHNVMYWYQQKSSQAPKLLFHYYDKDFNNEADTPDNFQSRRPNTSFCFLDIRSPGLGDTAMYLCATSPPGSANTQYFGPGTRLTVL.

This clonotype was counted ten times or more. The rearrangement uses TRBV2 and TRBJ1-4, with 9 bases that match TRBD1. The germline V gene encodes CDR1 SNHLY and CDR2 FYNNEI. V lost 4 bases and J lost 8; bases outside the gene matches: 5. The CDR3 covers 14 residues. This CDR3 is CASSVGTGTEKLFF. In DNA form, the CDR3 reads TGTGCCAGCAGTGTTGGGACAGGGACCGAAAAACTGTTTTTT.

This clonotype was counted only a few times. The chain combines TRBV20-1 with TRBJ2-3; tentatively, D is TRBD1 (5 bases). CDR1 DFQATT and CDR2 SNEGSKA come from the germline V gene (reference sequence). The CDR3 has 12 residues. Trimming shortened V by 1 base and J by 4 bases, and 6 bases separated the two germline ends. The CDR3 bases are TGCAGTGCTAGAGGACAGTCAGATACGCAGTATTTT. It yields the protein CSARGQSDTQYF.

This clonotype appeared many times. This chain joins TRBV2 and TRBJ1-2, with a weak D call TRBD1 (5 bases). Germline V gene lookup returns CDR1 SNHLY and CDR2 FYNNEI. Trimming cost V 3 bases and J 3 bases, with 11 bases left between them. There are 14 residues in the CDR3. The CDR3 is CASSDPRGYYGYTF. CDR3 in DNA: TGTGCCAGCAGTGATCCCCGGGGGTACTATGGCTACACCTTC.

The sample holds a few counts of this clonotype. The CDR3 protein is CSVRQGLTYGYTF. Written as DNA, the CDR3 is TGCAGCGTCAGACAGGGACTTACCTATGGCTACACCTTC. This chain connects TRBV29-1 to TRBJ1-2; 7 nucleotides match TRBD1. The CDR3 is 13 residues long. Germline CDR1 is SQVTM and CDR2 is ANQGSEA. Unmatched junction bases numbered 8, after V lost 6 bases and J lost 4 bases.

The V call is TRBV5-1, the J call TRBJ2-1; either TRBD1 or TRBD2 may supply D (5 bases each). The V end lost 0 bases, the J end lost 4 bases, and 11 bases lay between the germline ends. Germline V gene lookup returns CDR1 SGHRS and CDR2 YFSETQ. This CDR3 has 15 residues. The CDR3 here is CASSLGGKAYNEQFF. The CDR3 coding sequence is TGCGCCAGCAGCTTGGGGGGGAAAGCTTACAATGAGCAGTTCTTC.

This clonotype was recorded many times. The chain links TRBV7-8 to TRBJ2-5; 12 bases match TRBD2. The V and J ends lost 1 base and 2 bases, in that order; junction bases with no gene match: 11. This CDR3 has 19 amino acids. The germline V gene has CDR1 SGHVS and CDR2 FQNEAQ. The CDR3 DNA sequence: TGTGCCAGCAGCTTAGGTCTAGCGGGAGGGGGGGGACCGCAAGAGACCCAGTACTTC. This translates into CASSLGLAGGGGPQETQYF.

This clonotype was observed a few times. The V and J genes are TRBV6-1 and TRBJ1-5; D gene uncertain. The germline V gene has CDR1 MNHNS and CDR2 SASEGT. The CDR3 totals 15 residues. The V end lost 5 bases, the J end lost 0 bases, and 11 bases lay between the germline ends. CDR3: CASSSQPYSNQPQHF. In DNA form, the CDR3 reads TGTGCCAGCAGTTCCCAGCCTTATAGCAATCAGCCCCAGCATTTT.

This clonotype was seen a few times. The chain uses TRBV29-1 and TRBJ1-1; possibly TRBD1 for D (5 bases). CDR1 is SQVTM, CDR2 ANQGSEA, per germline. The length of the CDR3 is 13 residues. V shed 5 bases and J shed 2 bases, with 12 bases lying between them. The CDR3 coding sequence is TGCAGCGTTTCTACCAGGGTTAACACTGAAGCTTTCTTT. Its translation: CSVSTRVNTEAFF.

This clonotype was recorded many times. This chain joins TRBV7-2 and TRBJ2-3; 13 bases map to TRBD2. This CDR3 has 18 residues. Per the germline V gene, CDR1 is SGHTA and CDR2 is FQGNSA. J lost 0 bases, V lost 4 bases, and 7 bases had no gene match. CDR3 coding DNA: TGTGCCAGCAGCTCGGGACTAGCGGGACTAACTAGCACAGATACGCAGTATTTT. It yields the protein CASSSGLAGLTSTDTQYF.

This clonotype was detected only a few times. The chain joins TRBV7-9 to TRBJ2-1; D is uncertain. Trimming left V 2 bases short and J 3 bases short, with 11 bases between. The CDR3 runs 15 residues. CDR1 SEHNR and CDR2 FQNEAQ come from the germline V gene (reference sequence). The CDR3 DNA is TGTGCCAGCAGCTTAAGGGCTTCTCACTACAATGAGCAGTTCTTC. It is translated as CASSLRASHYNEQFF.

A few counts support this clonotype. The chain uses TRBV28 and TRBJ2-1, with a possible D match to TRBD2 (5 bases). Trimming stripped 1 base from V and 5 bases from J, with 21 bases between. The germline V gene has CDR1 MDHEN and CDR2 SYDVKM. The CDR3 spans 18 residues. DNA of the CDR3: TGTGCCAGCAGTTTATATTGGAAGGAGGAAGATTGGGACAATGAGCAGTTCTTC. Amino acid sequence: CASSLYWKEEDWDNEQFF.

The CDR3 DNA follows: TGTGCCACCAGCAGAGGCAACTCTGGGGCCAACGTCCTGACTTTC. This gives the protein CATSRGNSGANVLTF. The J gene is TRBJ2-6, the V gene TRBV15, with unresolved D. The CDR3 has 15 residues. V shed 1 base and J shed 0 bases, with 4 bases lying between them. Germline assignment: CDR1 LNHNV and CDR2 YYDKDF (reference sequence).

In this sample, this clonotype turned up many times. V is TRBV7-2 and J is TRBJ2-1; 13 positions match TRBD2. Germline V gene lookup returns CDR1 SGHTA and CDR2 FQGNSA. After removal of 5 bases from V and 0 bases from J, the junction contained 13 bases not matched to a gene. The CDR3 extends over 20 amino acids. CDR3 nucleotide sequence: TGTGCCAGCAGCCCACAGACCGGGACTAGCGGGACCAGCTCCTACAATGAGCAGTTCTTC. This translates into CASSPQTGTSGTSSYNEQFF.

This chain joins TRBV12-3 or TRBV12-4 and TRBJ1-5; TRBD1 might be the D (5 bases). The V gene lost 1 base and the J gene lost 6 bases, with 10 bases spanning the gap. The CDR3 contains 14 residues. In nucleotides, the CDR3 is TGTGCCAGCAGTTTAGATGGGGGTTTTCAGCCCCAGCATTTT. This translates into CASSLDGGFQPQHF.

This rearrangement joins TRBV20-1 to TRBJ2-5; the match to TRBD2 covers 7 bases. V dropped 1 base and J dropped 5; count of bases not matched to a gene: 13. Germline-derived CDR1 and CDR2 are DFQATT and SNEGSKA (reference sequence). There are 16 residues in the CDR3. CDR3 sequence: CSARGRRGRWSETQYF. The DNA for the CDR3 is TGCAGTGCTAGAGGTCGCCGCGGGAGATGGTCTGAGACCCAGTACTTC.

This clonotype was observed at least ten times. The chain is built from TRBV28 and TRBJ2-5, with D unclear. V was cut by 4 bases and J by 1 base, with 13 bases left in between. CDR3 length: 15 amino acids. CDR1 and CDR2 from the germline V gene are MDHEN and SYDVKM. CDR3 sequence reads: CASSSRGVSQETQYF. In DNA, the CDR3 is TGTGCCAGCAGTTCCCGAGGAGTGTCCCAAGAGACCCAGTACTTC.

There are many counts of this clonotype. The V call is TRBV12-3 or TRBV12-4, the J call TRBJ2-3, with a weak D call TRBD2 (5 bases). The CDR3 runs 15 residues. Trimming shortened V by 5 bases and J by 2 bases, and 14 bases separated the two germline ends. The CDR3 region has the DNA TGTGCCAGCAGTCCCCCGGACTGGTACACAGATACGCAGTATTTT. As protein: CASSPPDWYTDTQYF.

There are many counts of this clonotype. The chain is built from TRBV5-1 and TRBJ2-7; D unclear. The germline V gene has CDR1 SGHRS and CDR2 YFSETQ. The V end lost 4 bases, the J end lost 4 bases, and 12 bases lay between the germline ends. The CDR3 is made up of 13 amino acids. The CDR3 nucleotides are TGCGCCAGCAGCCCCTTCGGAAATTACGAGCAGTACTTC. Its protein product is CASSPFGNYEQYF. Looking up the rest from reference TRBV5-1 and TRBJ2-7 gives the full variable domain: KAGVTQTPRYLIKTRGQQVTLSCSPISGHRSVSWYQQTPGQGLQFLFEYFSETQRNKGNFPGRFSGRQFSNSRSEMNVSTLELGDSALYLCASSPFGNYEQYFGPGTRLTVT.

This clonotype was detected ten times or more. The chain joins TRBV7-9 to TRBJ2-5; 12 bases agree with TRBD2. Germline V CDR1 and CDR2: SEHNR, FQNEAQ (reference sequence). This CDR3 has 15 residues. After removal of 3 bases from V and 5 bases from J, the junction contained 4 bases not matched to a gene. CDR3 bases: TGTGCCAGCAGCTTGACTAGCGGGAGAACGGAGACCCAGTACTTC. Protein: CASSLTSGRTETQYF.